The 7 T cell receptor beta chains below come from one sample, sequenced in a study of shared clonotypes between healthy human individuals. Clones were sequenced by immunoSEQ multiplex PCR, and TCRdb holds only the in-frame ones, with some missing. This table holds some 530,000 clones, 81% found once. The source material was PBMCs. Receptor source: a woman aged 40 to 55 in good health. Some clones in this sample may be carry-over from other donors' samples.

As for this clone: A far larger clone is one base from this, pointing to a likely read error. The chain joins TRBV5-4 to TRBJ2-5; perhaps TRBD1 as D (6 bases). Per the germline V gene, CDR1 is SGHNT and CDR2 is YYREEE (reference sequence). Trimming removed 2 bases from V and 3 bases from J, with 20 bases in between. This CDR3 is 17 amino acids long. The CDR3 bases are TGTGCCAGCAGCTTTAACGGCAGGGGAAGCCTTAAAGAGACCCAGTACTTC. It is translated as CASSFNGRGSLKETQYF.

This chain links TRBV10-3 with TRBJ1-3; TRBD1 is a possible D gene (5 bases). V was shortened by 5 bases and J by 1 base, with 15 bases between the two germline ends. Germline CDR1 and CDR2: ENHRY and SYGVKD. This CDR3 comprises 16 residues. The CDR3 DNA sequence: TGTGCCATCAGTAGGGGATTACAGGTGTCTGGAAACACCATATATTTT. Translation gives CAISRGLQVSGNTIYF.

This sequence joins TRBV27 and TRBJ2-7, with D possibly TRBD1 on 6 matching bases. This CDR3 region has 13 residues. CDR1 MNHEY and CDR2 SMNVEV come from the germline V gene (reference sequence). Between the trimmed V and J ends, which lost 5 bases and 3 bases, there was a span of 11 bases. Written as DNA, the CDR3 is TGTGCCAGCAGTCCGGGACAATACTACGAGCAGTACTTC. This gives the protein CASSPGQYYEQYF.

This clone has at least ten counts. The CDR3 DNA follows: TGTGCCAGCACCCGGACTAGCGGGAGCCAAACCTACGAGCAGTACTTC. Translated: CASTRTSGSQTYEQYF. The chain couples TRBV28 to TRBJ2-7; 13 bases map to TRBD2. V shed 7 bases, J shed 2 bases, and the junction held 8 bases outside the gene matches. The CDR3 runs to 16 residues. The germline CDR1 and CDR2 sequences are MDHEN and SYDVKM. The entire variable domain, with the rest obtained from reference TRBV28 and TRBJ2-7, is as follows: DVKVTQSSRYLVKRTGEKVFLECVQDMDHENMFWYRQDPGLGLRLIYFSYDVKMKEKGDIPEGYSVSREKKERFSLILESASTNQTSMYLCASTRTSGSQTYEQYFGPGTRLTVT.

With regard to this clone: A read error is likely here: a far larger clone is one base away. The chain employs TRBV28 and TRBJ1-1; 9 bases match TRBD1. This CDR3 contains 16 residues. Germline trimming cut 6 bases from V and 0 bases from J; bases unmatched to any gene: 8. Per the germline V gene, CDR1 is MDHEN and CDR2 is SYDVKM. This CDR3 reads CASRIYRGLLNTEAFF. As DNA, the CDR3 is TGTGCCAGCAGAATCTACAGGGGGCTATTGAACACTGAAGCTTTCTTT.

The CDR3 region is CASSLFAGLSEQFF. CDR3 bases: TGTGCCAGCAGTCTCTTCGCGGGTTTGAGTGAGCAGTTCTTC. This sequence joins TRBV27 and TRBJ2-1; tentatively, D is TRBD2 (5 bases). Per germline, CDR1 MNHEY and CDR2 SMNVEV (reference sequence). The CDR3 length is 14 residues. The V gene lost 5 bases and the J gene lost 9 bases, with 17 bases spanning the gap.

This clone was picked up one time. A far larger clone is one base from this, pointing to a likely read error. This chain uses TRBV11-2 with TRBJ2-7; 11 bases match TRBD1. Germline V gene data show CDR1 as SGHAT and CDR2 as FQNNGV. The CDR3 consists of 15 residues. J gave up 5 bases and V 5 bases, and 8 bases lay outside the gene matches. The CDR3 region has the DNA TGTGCCAGCAGCCCTCGCTGGGGACAGGGGGACGAGCAGTACTTC. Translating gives CASSPRWGQGDEQYF.